This entry concerns a single T cell receptor beta chain. Its specificity is not known. V gave up 0 bases and J gave up 8 bases, with 13 bases separating them. CDR1 is LGHDT and CDR2 is YNNKEL in the germline V gene (reference sequence). This CDR3 spans 15 amino acids. The data were obtained in a study of T cell responses to AZD1222 COVID-19 vaccine. Findings of the study overall: Females outnumbered males among donors, who were mostly white British; clonal diversity was possibly underestimated. Breadth and depth of Spike-specific TCRs rose after two AZD1222 doses.

TCRdb's table, derived via immunoSEQ multiplex PCR, lists solely in-frame clones and lacks some. The table shows 57,000 or so clones, with approximately 85% occurring only once. The sequenced sample was peripheral blood, obtained on day 0 of MenACWY control vaccination. This sequence joins TRBV3-1 (or the pseudogene TRBV3-2) and TRBJ1-4; no reliable D call. This receptor was identified in an adult in good health. CDR3 sequence reads: CASSQDWARGEKLFF. For the CDR3, the DNA is TGTGCCAGCAGCCAAGATTGGGCGCGAGGGGAAAAACTGTTTTTT.